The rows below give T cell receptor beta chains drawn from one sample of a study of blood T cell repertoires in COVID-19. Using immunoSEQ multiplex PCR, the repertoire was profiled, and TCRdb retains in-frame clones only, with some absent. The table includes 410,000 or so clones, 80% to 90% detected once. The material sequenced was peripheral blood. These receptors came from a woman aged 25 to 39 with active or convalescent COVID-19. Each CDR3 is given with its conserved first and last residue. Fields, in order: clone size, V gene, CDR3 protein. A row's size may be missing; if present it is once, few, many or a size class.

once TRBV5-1 CASSREGGEKLFF
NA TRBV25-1 CASSPGTSVETQYF
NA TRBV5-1 CASSFGQNNEQFF
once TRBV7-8 CASSLVAGGPETQYF
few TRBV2 CASSADRGSPNSPLHF
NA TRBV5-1 CASSPSTWTGVTGELFF
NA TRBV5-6 CASSLAAPGQAGFF
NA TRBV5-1 CASSLASLGARETQYF
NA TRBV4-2 CASSQNTGGAFGNTIYF
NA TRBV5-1 CASSWQGYEQYF
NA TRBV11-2 CASSSPGSSSYGYTF
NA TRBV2 CASIAGGSYGYTF
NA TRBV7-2 CASSSRSGSINEQFF
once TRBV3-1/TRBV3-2 CASSLKGQGFQPQHF
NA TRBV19 CASSIDTGISFRAFF
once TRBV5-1 CASSNGQLGGYTF
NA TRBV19 CATTPGTGSSYEQYF
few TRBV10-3 CAISAGTSGSYEQYF
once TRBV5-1 CASSLDGGGSYEQYF
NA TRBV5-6 CASSWGTSSYEQYF
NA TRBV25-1 CASSASGQETQYF
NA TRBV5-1 CASSPGTGNQETQYF
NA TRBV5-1 CASRNSGYYEQYF
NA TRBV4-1 CASSQGPGIHAQPQHF
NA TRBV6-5 CASSYSRQLYEQYF
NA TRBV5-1 CASSWVGQANTEAFF
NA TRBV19 CASSIGDTSEKLFF
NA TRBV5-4 CASSPAGTVSYEQYF
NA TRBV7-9 CASSPRLRTGPDTQYF
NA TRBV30 CAWSLGERWTGELFF
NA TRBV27 CASSSVNTGELFF
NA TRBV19 CASRKLVDSGVYGYTF
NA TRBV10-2 CASSEGLYTEAFF
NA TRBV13 CASSLVTSGNLNEQFF
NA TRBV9 CASSVAGTTNEKLFF
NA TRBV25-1 CASSAPGKTEAFF
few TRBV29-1 CSDSADPDRGHYNEQFF